Listed below are T cell receptor beta chains from one sample, sequenced in a study of blood T cell repertoires in COVID-19. Data came from immunoSEQ multiplex PCR; TCRdb stores just in-frame clones and leaves some out. The data show 150,000 to 200,000 clones, around 87% seen once. Sequenced: peripheral blood. The receptors derive from a young woman who had recovered from COVID-19. Each CDR3 is given with its conserved first and last residue. D genes are given only for firm matches. For some rows the clone size is stated as once, few or many, or as a class when expanded; others skip it.

D: TRBD1; V: TRBV24-1; J: TRBJ1-1; size: -; length: 15; DNA: TGTGCCACCAGTTCGTCGGGACAGGGCTACACTGAAGCTTTCTTT; CDR3: CATSSSGQGYTEAFF
D: TRBD1; V: TRBV6-5; J: TRBJ1-3; size: -; length: 14; DNA: TGTGCCAGCCGACAGGGCGGCTCTGGAAACACCATATATTTT; CDR3: CASRQGGSGNTIYF
D: -; V: TRBV2; J: TRBJ2-3; size: -; length: 16; DNA: TGTGCCAGCAGCGGGCCCTGGGCAGGGGATGCAGATACGCAGTATTTT; CDR3: CASSGPWAGDADTQYF
D: -; V: TRBV4-1; J: TRBJ2-3; size: -; length: 15; DNA: TGCGCCAGCAGCCAAGTTTTGAGGGTTGAGGATACGCAGTATTTT; CDR3: CASSQVLRVEDTQYF
D: -; V: TRBV27; J: TRBJ2-2; size: -; length: 14; DNA: TGTGCCAGCAGGAGGGACAACGGGATCGGGGAGCTGTTTTTT; CDR3: CASRRDNGIGELFF
D: -; V: TRBV7-6; J: TRBJ2-2; size: -; length: 14; DNA: TGTGCCAGCAGCTTAAAGTACGGGGTCGGGGAGCTGTTTTTT; CDR3: CASSLKYGVGELFF
D: TRBD1; V: TRBV5-5; J: TRBJ1-2; size: -; length: 13; DNA: TGTGCCAGCAGCTTCGGGACAGCCTATGGCTACACCTTC; CDR3: CASSFGTAYGYTF
D: -; V: TRBV14; J: TRBJ2-2; size: -; length: 18; DNA: TGTGCCAGCAGCCAACCTCTGGGCCATACCACCCTCACCGGGGAGCTGTTTTTT; CDR3: CASSQPLGHTTLTGELFF
D: -; V: TRBV27; J: TRBJ1-5; size: -; length: 13; DNA: TGTGCCAGCAGTCTCAGGGTTCGTCAGCCCCAGCATTTT; CDR3: CASSLRVRQPQHF
D: -; V: TRBV6-6; J: TRBJ1-6; size: -; length: 13; DNA: TGTGCCAGCAGAGGCCAGGGTATTTCACCCCTCCACTTT; CDR3: CASRGQGISPLHF
D: -; V: TRBV6-2/TRBV6-3; J: TRBJ1-1; size: -; length: 13; DNA: TGTGCCAGCAGTTACGGGGCCTCCACTGAAGCTTTCTTT; CDR3: CASSYGASTEAFF
D: -; V: TRBV30; J: TRBJ1-2; size: -; length: 12; DNA: TGTGCCTGGAGTGCCGGTGGCTATGGCTACACCTTC; CDR3: CAWSAGGYGYTF
D: -; V: TRBV19; J: TRBJ2-4; size: -; length: 15; DNA: TGTGCCAGTAGTAGAGGGGTGACTAGTATTAGCATTCAGTACTTC; CDR3: CASSRGVTSISIQYF
D: TRBD2; V: TRBV7-2; J: TRBJ2-1; size: -; length: 14; DNA: TGTGCCAGCAGCTTCGCCGGGACTAGAAATGAGCAGTTCTTC; CDR3: CASSFAGTRNEQFF
D: TRBD1; V: TRBV7-2; J: TRBJ1-6; size: -; length: 14; DNA: TGTGCCAGCAGCTCGACAGGGCGTTATTCACCCCTCCACTTT; CDR3: CASSSTGRYSPLHF
D: TRBD1; V: TRBV6-5; J: TRBJ1-2; size: -; length: 13; DNA: TGTGCCAGCAGTTACGCGACAGGGACCGGCTACACCTTC; CDR3: CASSYATGTGYTF
D: TRBD2; V: TRBV3-1/TRBV3-2; J: TRBJ2-1; size: -; length: 18; DNA: TGTGCCAGCAGGCCGGGACTAGCGGGGGGCTTCTCCTACAATGAGCAGTTCTTC; CDR3: CASRPGLAGGFSYNEQFF
D: -; V: TRBV6-5; J: TRBJ2-2; size: -; length: 15; DNA: TGTGCCAGCAGATATACAGGGTTTGTGACCGGGGAGCTGTTTTTT; CDR3: CASRYTGFVTGELFF
D: -; V: TRBV12-3/TRBV12-4; J: TRBJ1-4; size: -; length: 13; DNA: TGTGCCAGCAGTTTAAGGGGATCTGAAAAACTGTTTTTT; CDR3: CASSLRGSEKLFF
D: -; V: TRBV18; J: TRBJ2-3; size: -; length: 12; DNA: TGTGCCAGCTCACCAACTGCAGATACGCAGTATTTT; CDR3: CASSPTADTQYF
D: TRBD1; V: TRBV29-1; J: TRBJ2-1; size: many; length: 14; DNA: TGCAGCGTCAAAAGGGACAGGGGAGTCAATGAGCAGTTCTTC; CDR3: CSVKRDRGVNEQFF
D: TRBD1; V: TRBV24-1; J: TRBJ1-2; size: once; length: 17; DNA: TGTGCCACCAGTGATCCGAAAACACAGGGGGCTAACTATGGCTACACCTTC; CDR3: CATSDPKTQGANYGYTF
D: -; V: TRBV7-3; J: TRBJ2-2; size: -; length: 13; DNA: TGTGCCAGCAGCCGACTAGTCTCCGGGGAGCTGTTTTTT; CDR3: CASSRLVSGELFF
D: -; V: TRBV7-9; J: TRBJ1-2; size: once; length: 15; DNA: TGTGCCAGCAGCTTAGCGGGGACTCCTGAGGGTGGCTACACCTTC; CDR3: CASSLAGTPEGGYTF
D: -; V: TRBV11-2; J: TRBJ1-1; size: -; length: 14; DNA: TGTGCCAGCAGCTTAGTATTACAAAACACTGAAGCTTTCTTT; CDR3: CASSLVLQNTEAFF
D: -; V: TRBV9; J: TRBJ2-3; size: -; length: 14; DNA: TGTGCCAGCAGCGCTCCCAGCCGGGGAAATACGCAGTATTTT; CDR3: CASSAPSRGNTQYF
D: -; V: TRBV3-1/TRBV3-2; J: TRBJ2-2; size: -; length: 13; DNA: TGTGCCAGCAGCCAAGATGGAGGCGGGGAGCTGTTTTTT; CDR3: CASSQDGGGELFF
D: -; V: TRBV4-1; J: TRBJ2-7; size: -; length: 17; DNA: TGCGCCAGCAGCCAAGTCCCGAGACAGCTAATGGGCAGCGAGCAGTACTTC; CDR3: CASSQVPRQLMGSEQYF
D: -; V: TRBV4-1; J: TRBJ1-2; size: few; length: 15; DNA: TGCGCCAGCAGCCACCCGCAGAAATTTAACTATGGCTACACCTTC; CDR3: CASSHPQKFNYGYTF
D: -; V: TRBV9; J: TRBJ2-3; size: -; length: 15; DNA: TGTGCCAGCAGCTTTAGACAGCTAAGCACAGATACGCAGTATTTT; CDR3: CASSFRQLSTDTQYF
D: -; V: TRBV6-1; J: TRBJ1-4; size: -; length: 17; DNA: TGTGCCAGCAGTGAATTTGTTGGGGGGGTAGGAGGAGAAAAACTGTTTTTT; CDR3: CASSEFVGGVGGEKLFF
D: -; V: TRBV3-1/TRBV3-2; J: TRBJ1-1; size: -; length: 14; DNA: TGTGCCAGCAGCCAAGTTCAGGGTGGCACTGAAGCTTTCTTT; CDR3: CASSQVQGGTEAFF
D: -; V: TRBV4-1; J: TRBJ1-2; size: -; length: 14; DNA: TGCGCCAGCAGGCGTGAACAGACTAACTATGGCTACACCTTC; CDR3: CASRREQTNYGYTF
D: TRBD2; V: TRBV6-6; J: TRBJ2-1; size: few; length: 16; DNA: TGTGCCAGCAGCCCGGGGGGGACTAGGACGCTCAATGAGCAGTTCTTC; CDR3: CASSPGGTRTLNEQFF
D: -; V: TRBV27; J: TRBJ2-1; size: -; length: 15; DNA: TGTGCCAGCAGTCCCCGGGGTGGGAGAGGCAATGAGCAGTTCTTC; CDR3: CASSPRGGRGNEQFF
D: TRBD1; V: TRBV14; J: TRBJ1-2; size: -; length: 16; DNA: TGTGCCAGCAGCCCACGGACAGGGGGGACTAACTATGGCTACACCTTC; CDR3: CASSPRTGGTNYGYTF
D: -; V: TRBV13; J: TRBJ2-3; size: once; length: 14; DNA: TGTGCCAGCAGCGCGAGACAGGGCACAGATACGCAGTATTTT; CDR3: CASSARQGTDTQYF
D: -; V: TRBV9; J: TRBJ1-2; size: few; length: 12; DNA: TGTGCCAGCAGCCCACATAACTATGGCTACACCTTC; CDR3: CASSPHNYGYTF
D: -; V: TRBV4-3; J: TRBJ1-1; size: -; length: 14; DNA: TGCGCCAGCAGCCAACACAGGGCTGGGACTGAAGCTTTCTTT; CDR3: CASSQHRAGTEAFF
D: TRBD1; V: TRBV7-2; J: TRBJ2-7; size: -; length: 15; DNA: TGTGCCAGCAGCTTAGGGACAGGGGCCATCTACGAGCAGTACTTC; CDR3: CASSLGTGAIYEQYF
D: -; V: TRBV6-5; J: TRBJ2-7; size: -; length: 14; DNA: TGTGCCAGCACCCCCGGGCGGGCCCCCTACGAGCAGTACTTC; CDR3: CASTPGRAPYEQYF
D: TRBD1; V: TRBV18; J: TRBJ1-4; size: -; length: 15; DNA: TGTGCCAGCTCACCACCGACGACAGGGAACGAAAAACTGTTTTTT; CDR3: CASSPPTTGNEKLFF
D: TRBD2; V: TRBV7-2; J: TRBJ2-3; size: -; length: 15; DNA: TGTGCCAGCAGCTTCCTAGCGGGAAATACAGATACGCAGTATTTT; CDR3: CASSFLAGNTDTQYF
D: TRBD1; V: TRBV29-1; J: TRBJ2-2; size: -; length: 15; DNA: TGCAGCGGAGTTAGACAGGGGGCGGGGACCGGGGAGCTGTTTTTT; CDR3: CSGVRQGAGTGELFF
D: TRBD1; V: TRBV9; J: TRBJ1-2; size: -; length: 17; DNA: TGTGCCAGCAGCGTAGTCTGTTGGGTACAGGGGCACTATGGCTACACCTTC; CDR3: CASSVVCWVQGHYGYTF
D: TRBD2; V: TRBV19; J: TRBJ2-4; size: -; length: 15; DNA: TGTGCCACCACCCGGACTAGCGGGATAGGATACATTCAGTACTTC; CDR3: CATTRTSGIGYIQYF
D: TRBD2; V: TRBV7-3; J: TRBJ2-1; size: -; length: 15; DNA: TGTGCCAGCAGCTTAGGGCTAGCGGGGGGCAATGAGCAGTTCTTC; CDR3: CASSLGLAGGNEQFF
D: -; V: TRBV10-3; J: TRBJ2-2; size: -; length: 12; DNA: TGTGCCATCAGTGAGAACCCGGGAGAGCTGTTTTTT; CDR3: CAISENPGELFF
D: TRBD2; V: TRBV6-2/TRBV6-3; J: TRBJ2-1; size: -; length: 15; DNA: TGTGCCAGCAGTTCCGGACTAGCGGGCCCCAATGAGCAGTTCTTC; CDR3: CASSSGLAGPNEQFF
D: TRBD2; V: TRBV7-3; J: TRBJ2-1; size: -; length: 18; DNA: TGTGCCAGCAGCACCCGGACTAGCGGGAGTATCCCCTACAATGAGCAGTTCTTC; CDR3: CASSTRTSGSIPYNEQFF